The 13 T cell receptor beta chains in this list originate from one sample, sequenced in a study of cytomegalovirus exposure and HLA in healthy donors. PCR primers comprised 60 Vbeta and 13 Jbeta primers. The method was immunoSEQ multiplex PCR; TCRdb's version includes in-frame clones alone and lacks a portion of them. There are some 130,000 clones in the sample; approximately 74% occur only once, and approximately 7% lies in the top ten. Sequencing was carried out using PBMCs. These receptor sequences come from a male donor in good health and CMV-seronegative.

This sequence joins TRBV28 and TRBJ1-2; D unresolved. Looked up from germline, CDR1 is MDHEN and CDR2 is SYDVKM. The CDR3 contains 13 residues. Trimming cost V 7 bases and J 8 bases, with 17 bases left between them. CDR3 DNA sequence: TGTGCCAGCAAGACGAGAGCGCCGGGGGGCTACACCTTC. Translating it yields CASKTRAPGGYTF.

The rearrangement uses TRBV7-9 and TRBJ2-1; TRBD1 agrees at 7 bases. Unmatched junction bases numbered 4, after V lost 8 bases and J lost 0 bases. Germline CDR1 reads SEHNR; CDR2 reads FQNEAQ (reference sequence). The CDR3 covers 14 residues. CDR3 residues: CASLGTASYNEQFF. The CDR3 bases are TGTGCCAGCCTGGGGACAGCCTCCTACAATGAGCAGTTCTTC.

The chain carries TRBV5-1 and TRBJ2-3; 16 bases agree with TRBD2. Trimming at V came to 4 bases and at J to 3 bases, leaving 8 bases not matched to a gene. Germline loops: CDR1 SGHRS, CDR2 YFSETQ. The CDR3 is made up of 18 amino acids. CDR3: CASSPGTSGGVDTDTQYF. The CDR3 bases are TGCGCCAGCAGCCCTGGGACTAGCGGGGGGGTTGATACAGATACGCAGTATTTT. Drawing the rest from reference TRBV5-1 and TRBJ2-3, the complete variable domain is KAGVTQTPRYLIKTRGQQVTLSCSPISGHRSVSWYQQTPGQGLQFLFEYFSETQRNKGNFPGRFSGRQFSNSRSEMNVSTLELGDSALYLCASSPGTSGGVDTDTQYFGPGTRLTVL.

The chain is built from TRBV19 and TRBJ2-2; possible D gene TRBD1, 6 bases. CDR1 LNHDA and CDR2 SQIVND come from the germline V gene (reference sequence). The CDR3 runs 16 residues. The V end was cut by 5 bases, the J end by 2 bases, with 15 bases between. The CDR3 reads CASSSWQGRNTGELFF. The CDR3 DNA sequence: TGTGCCAGTAGTTCATGGCAGGGGAGAAACACCGGGGAGCTGTTTTTT.

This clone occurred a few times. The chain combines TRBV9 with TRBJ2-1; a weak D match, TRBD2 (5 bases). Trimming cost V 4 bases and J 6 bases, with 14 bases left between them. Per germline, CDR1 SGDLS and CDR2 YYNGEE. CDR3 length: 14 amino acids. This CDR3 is CASSLLGFSNEQFF. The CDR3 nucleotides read TGTGCCAGCAGCCTACTAGGATTTTCCAATGAGCAGTTCTTC.

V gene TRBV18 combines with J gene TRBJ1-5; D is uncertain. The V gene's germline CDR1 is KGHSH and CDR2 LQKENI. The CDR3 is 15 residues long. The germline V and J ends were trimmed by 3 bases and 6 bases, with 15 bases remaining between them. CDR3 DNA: TGTGCCAGCTCACCCGTCCAGGCCCGGGGTCAGCCCCAGCATTTT. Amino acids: CASSPVQARGQPQHF. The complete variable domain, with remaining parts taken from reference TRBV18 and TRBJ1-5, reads NAGVMQNPRHLVRRRGQEARLRCSPMKGHSHVYWYRQLPEEGLKFMVYLQKENIIDESGMPKERFSAEFPKEGPSILRIQQVVRGDSAAYFCASSPVQARGQPQHFGDGTRLSIL.

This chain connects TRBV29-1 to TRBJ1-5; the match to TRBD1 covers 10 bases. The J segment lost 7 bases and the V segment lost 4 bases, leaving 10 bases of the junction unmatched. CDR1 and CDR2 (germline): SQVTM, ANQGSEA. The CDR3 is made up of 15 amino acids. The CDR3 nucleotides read TGCAGCGTTGGTGATGACAGGGGGCTTGGACAGCCCCAGCATTTT. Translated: CSVGDDRGLGQPQHF.

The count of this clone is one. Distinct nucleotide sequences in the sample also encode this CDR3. CDR3 region: CAWSRGGNTEAFF. Written as DNA, the CDR3 is TGTGCCTGGAGTCGAGGTGGGAACACTGAAGCTTTCTTT. The V and J genes are TRBV30 and TRBJ1-1; no firm D call. Germline CDR1 is GTSNPN and CDR2 is SVGIG (reference sequence). CDR3 length equals 13 residues. Trimming pared 2 bases from V and 1 base from J, leaving 8 bases between.

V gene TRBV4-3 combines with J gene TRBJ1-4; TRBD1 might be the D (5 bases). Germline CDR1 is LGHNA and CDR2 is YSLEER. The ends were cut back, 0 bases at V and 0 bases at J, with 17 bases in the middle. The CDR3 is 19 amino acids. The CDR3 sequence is CASSQDKAGLYSTNEKLFF. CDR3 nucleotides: TGCGCCAGCAGCCAAGATAAGGCGGGGCTTTATTCAACTAATGAAAAACTGTTTTTT.

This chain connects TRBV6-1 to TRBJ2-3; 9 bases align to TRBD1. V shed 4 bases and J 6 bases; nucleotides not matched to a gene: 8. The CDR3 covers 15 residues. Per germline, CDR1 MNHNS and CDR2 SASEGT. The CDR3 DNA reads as TGTGCCAGCAGTGCGGACAGGGGAGGTACGGATACGCAGTATTTT. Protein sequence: CASSADRGGTDTQYF.

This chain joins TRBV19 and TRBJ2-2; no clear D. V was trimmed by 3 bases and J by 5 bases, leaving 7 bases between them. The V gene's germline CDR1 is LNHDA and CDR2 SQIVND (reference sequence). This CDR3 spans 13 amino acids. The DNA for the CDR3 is TGTGCCAGTAGTATCAAGCGAACCGGGGAGCTGTTTTTT. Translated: CASSIKRTGELFF.

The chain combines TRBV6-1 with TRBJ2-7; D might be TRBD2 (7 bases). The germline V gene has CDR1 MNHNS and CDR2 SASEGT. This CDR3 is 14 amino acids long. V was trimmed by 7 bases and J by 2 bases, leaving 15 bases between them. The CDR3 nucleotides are TGTGCCAGCAATTACCGGGGGGCCACCTACGAGCAGTACTTC. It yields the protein CASNYRGATYEQYF.

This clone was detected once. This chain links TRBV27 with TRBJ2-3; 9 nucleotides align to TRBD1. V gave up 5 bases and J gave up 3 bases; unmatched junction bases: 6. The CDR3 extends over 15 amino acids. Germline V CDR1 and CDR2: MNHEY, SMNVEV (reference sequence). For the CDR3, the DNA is TGTGCCAGCAGTAAAGGCGGGACAGGGACAGATACGCAGTATTTT. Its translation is CASSKGGTGTDTQYF.